Each of the 14 T cell receptor beta chains below was sequenced from the same sample in a study of T-cell memory formation after mild COVID-19. One entry per CDR3 protein results from TCRdb running MiXCR on the 5' RACE reads. The data contain roughly 350,000 distinct CDR3 sequences, around 21% of them singletons. What was sequenced was PBMCs or a T cell subset sorted from them (not recorded which). The receptors shown here come from an adult woman who had mild COVID-19 (a few samples of this study predate the infection). Cell type and time point are not known.

J is TRBJ2-5 and V is TRBV7-2; D not resolved. This CDR3 comprises 17 residues. The V gene lost 5 bases and the J gene lost 5 bases, with 24 bases spanning the gap. CDR1 is SGHTA, CDR2 FQGNSA, per germline. Written as DNA, the CDR3 is TGTGCCAGCAGCCCAACCCCCCTACAACTGGGTCGCGAGACCCAGTACTTC. Translation gives CASSPTPLQLGRETQYF.

This clonotype came up a few times. V is TRBV5-1 and J is TRBJ2-2; D may be TRBD2 (6 bases). The CDR3 loop spans 15 amino acids. CDR1 and CDR2 from the germline V gene are SGHRS and YFSETQ. Trimming shortened V by 0 bases and J by 5 bases, and 11 bases separated the two germline ends. CDR3: CASSLDGSGTGELFF. CDR3 bases: TGCGCCAGCAGCTTGGACGGGAGCGGGACCGGGGAGCTGTTTTTT.

V usage is TRBV5-1 and J usage is TRBJ2-6; D ambiguous. Germline loops: CDR1 SGHRS, CDR2 YFSETQ. With 7 bases removed from V and 4 bases from J, the gap between germline ends came to 18 bases. The CDR3 has 16 residues. The CDR3 here is CASAREIGSGANVLTF. DNA of the CDR3: TGCGCCAGCGCCCGCGAAATAGGTTCCGGGGCCAACGTCCTGACTTTC. The full variable domain, with the rest looked up from reference TRBV5-1 and TRBJ2-6, is KAGVTQTPRYLIKTRGQQVTLSCSPISGHRSVSWYQQTPGQGLQFLFEYFSETQRNKGNFPGRFSGRQFSNSRSEMNVSTLELGDSALYLCASAREIGSGANVLTFGAGSRLTVL.

The J gene is TRBJ2-7, the V gene TRBV27, with 9 bases lining up with TRBD1. The ends lost 6 bases at V and 5 bases at J; junction bases unmatched: 8. Germline assignment: CDR1 MNHEY and CDR2 SMNVEV (reference sequence). CDR3 size: 14 residues. The CDR3 sequence: CASRSDRGWNEQYF. The CDR3 DNA follows: TGTGCCAGCAGGTCCGACAGGGGGTGGAACGAGCAGTACTTC.

This chain connects TRBV9 to TRBJ2-1; D might be TRBD1 (6 bases). The CDR3 is made up of 13 amino acids. V was cut by 0 bases and J by 8 bases, with 9 bases left in between. Germline CDR1 reads SGDLS; CDR2 reads YYNGEE. The CDR3 sequence is CASSVVPGDEQFF. The CDR3 DNA reads as TGTGCCAGCAGCGTAGTCCCAGGGGATGAGCAGTTCTTC.

The chain employs TRBV24-1 and TRBJ2-1; TRBD2 matches at 7 bases. Trimming removed 0 bases from V and 4 bases from J; junction bases left unmatched: 8. CDR3 size: 17 residues. Germline assignment: CDR1 KGHDR and CDR2 SFDVKD. The CDR3 nucleotides are TGTGCCACCAGTGATTTGGGCGAGCCGGGACTATACAATGAGCAGTTCTTC. Its translation: CATSDLGEPGLYNEQFF.

The chain combines TRBV20-1 with TRBJ1-5; a possible D gene is TRBD1 (5 bases). The V and J ends lost 7 bases and 6 bases respectively, with 13 bases between them. Germline CDR1 and CDR2: DFQATT and SNEGSKA (reference sequence). CDR3 length: 12 residues. The CDR3 DNA reads as TGCAGTGTGGGGCGGGCGGGTCAGCCCCAGCATTTT. Its protein product is CSVGRAGQPQHF.

The rearrangement links TRBV7-6 to TRBJ2-7; 7 positions agree with TRBD2. The CDR3 has 14 amino acids. V was clipped by 5 bases and J by 0 bases; unmatched bases: 4. The V gene's germline CDR1 is SGHVS and CDR2 FNYEAQ. CDR3 bases: TGTGCCAGCAGCCCAGCGGGGAGCTCCTACGAGCAGTACTTC. It yields the protein CASSPAGSSYEQYF.

This clonotype has a handful of counts. The rearrangement links TRBV6-1 to TRBJ2-3; TRBD1 might be the D (6 bases). The CDR3 spans 16 residues. The V end was cut by 8 bases, the J end by 4 bases, with 22 bases between. Germline CDR1 and CDR2: MNHNS and SASEGT. CDR3 DNA: TGTGCCAGCTGTCCGACCGACAGGTACCCAGCAGATACGCAGTATTTT. Its protein product is CASCPTDRYPADTQYF.

The J gene is TRBJ2-5, the V gene TRBV5-6, with a tentative D call TRBD1 (6 bases). V was cut by 2 bases and J by 4 bases, with 15 bases left in between. The germline CDR1 and CDR2 sequences are SGHDT and YYEEEE. CDR3 length: 15 residues. CDR3 sequence: CASSFFTGRGETQYF. CDR3 nucleotide sequence: TGTGCCAGCAGCTTTTTCACGGGCAGGGGAGAGACCCAGTACTTC.

This clonotype was observed a handful of times. V and J are TRBV7-9 and TRBJ1-1; D is ambiguous. The V gene's germline CDR1 is SEHNR and CDR2 FQNEAQ (reference sequence). The CDR3 is made up of 15 amino acids. Trimming took 8 bases from V and 0 from J, leaving 16 bases between them. CDR3 residues: CASCEAGFMNTEAFF. CDR3 bases: TGTGCCAGCTGTGAGGCAGGCTTTATGAACACTGAAGCTTTCTTT.

There are a few counts of this clonotype. J is TRBJ2-1 and V is TRBV7-9, with 7 bases identical to TRBD2. J lost 4 bases, V lost 3 bases, and 9 bases had no gene match. Germline V gene data show CDR1 as SEHNR and CDR2 as FQNEAQ (reference sequence). The length of the CDR3 is 16 residues. The CDR3 sequence is CASSFGGSRIYNEQFF. For the CDR3, the DNA is TGTGCCAGCAGCTTCGGCGGGAGTAGAATATACAATGAGCAGTTCTTC.

The V gene is TRBV6-5, the J gene TRBJ1-2; D gene unclear. With 0 bases removed from V and 8 bases from J, the gap between germline ends came to 25 bases. The CDR3 has 18 amino acids. The germline gives CDR1 MNHEY, CDR2 SVGAGI. The CDR3 DNA reads as TGTGCCAGCAGTTACTCATCGGTCGGACTGTTGATCGAAAACGGCTACACCTTC. Translation: CASSYSSVGLLIENGYTF.

In this sample, this clonotype turned up many times. The chain couples TRBV11-2 to TRBJ2-4; D gene uncertain. CDR1 SGHAT and CDR2 FQNNGV come from the germline V gene. V was shortened by 1 base and J by 3 bases, with 10 bases between the two germline ends. There are 15 residues in the CDR3. The chain's CDR3 is CASSLGGLGKNIQYF. For the CDR3, the DNA is TGTGCCAGCAGCTTAGGGGGTTTGGGCAAAAACATTCAGTACTTC.